What follows describes a single TCR beta chain. The antigen remains unidentified. Looked up from germline, CDR1 is MNHNY and CDR2 is SVGAGI (reference sequence). V was clipped by 10 bases and J by 2 bases; unmatched bases: 7. The CDR3 spans 14 residues. The data stem from a study of cytomegalovirus exposure and HLA in healthy donors. Study-level results: Excluded were some V segments that proved indistinguishable, including TRBV6-2 and TRBV6-3. Within the data, a cluster of highly shared sequence variants was likely a sequencing artifact.

Vbeta (60) and Jbeta (13) primers were used in the PCR. TCRdb keeps only in-frame clones here, not all; method: immunoSEQ multiplex PCR. The sample records under 130,000 clones, 76% being singletons. The sample taken for sequencing was PBMCs. The chain combines TRBV6-6 with TRBJ2-3; TRBD2 aligns across 9 bases. This receptor was identified in a woman aged 18 to 35 in good health and CMV-seropositive. The CDR3 region has the DNA TGTGCCATATCGTTAGCGGGAGCCACAGATACGCAGTATTTT. Translating it yields CAISLAGATDTQYF.